The text below deals with one T cell receptor (beta chain). The data belong to a study of blood T cell repertoires in COVID-19. Turning to the study itself: Samples taken during acute and convalescent COVID-19 were collected in the United States, Italy and Spain. Sample material is recorded as cDNA or gDNA derived from T cells, B-cell-depleted T cells, or PBMCs.

With V trimmed by 6 bases and J by 1 base, 8 bases remained unmatched. This CDR3 comprises 15 residues. Per germline, CDR1 LNHDA and CDR2 SQIVND (reference sequence). Original processing methods: Amplification with reference gene primers provided the estimates of nucleated cell counts. Sequenced by immunoSEQ multiplex PCR; TCRdb stores in-frame clones only, minus some. V, J and clone size derive from that table, while D and trimming were established from the DNA sequence. The sample shows under 65,000 clones, 75% to 90% of them seen only once. The sequence was obtained from a man aged 55-75 years with acute or convalescent COVID-19. The chain links TRBV19 to TRBJ1-1; the match to TRBD1 covers 7 bases. Sequencing was carried out using peripheral blood. CDR3 sequence (DNA): TGTGCCAGTAGCCCTCCGACAGGGAGGAACACTGAAGCTTTCTTT. The encoded protein is CASSPPTGRNTEAFF.